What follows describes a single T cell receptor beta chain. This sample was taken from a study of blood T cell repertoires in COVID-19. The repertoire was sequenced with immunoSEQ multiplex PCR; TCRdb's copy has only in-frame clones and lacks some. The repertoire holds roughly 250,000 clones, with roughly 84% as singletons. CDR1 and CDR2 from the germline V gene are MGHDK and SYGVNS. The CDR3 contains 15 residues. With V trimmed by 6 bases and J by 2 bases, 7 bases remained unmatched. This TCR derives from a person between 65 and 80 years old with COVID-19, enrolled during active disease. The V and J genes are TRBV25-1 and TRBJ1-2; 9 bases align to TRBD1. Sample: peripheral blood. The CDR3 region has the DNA TGTGCCAGCAGCTTTCACAGGGGGCGGAACTATGGCTACACCTTC. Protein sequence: CASSFHRGRNYGYTF.